The clone carrying this T cell receptor (beta chain) occurred many times. Germline assignment: CDR1 SNHLY and CDR2 FYNNEI. This CDR3 is built from 14 residues. V gave up 3 bases and J gave up 3 bases, with 9 bases separating them. Time point indicated: sample taken at primary tumor resection. Donors were around 70 untreated early-stage non-small cell lung cancer patients. No cell sorting; template was whole RNA from tumor, lung tissue or PBMC. TCR cDNA molecules were tagged individually, and each one carried a unique molecular identifier. TCRdb called the 5' RACE reads again in MiXCR, with one record for every CDR3 protein. The repertoire holds 24,000 or so distinct CDR3 sequences, with around 7% as singletons. The data are from a study of spatial heterogeneity in lung cancer. At the level of the study: There were, on average, more than ten raw-read appearances for each unique TCR and UMI combination.

The receptor was isolated from a male donor with early-stage non-small cell lung cancer. The chain links TRBV2 to TRBJ2-1; a weak D match, TRBD2 (6 bases). The specimen was PBMCs, collected at surgery. CDR3 sequence reads: CASSDGGGYNEQFF. The CDR3 nucleotides are TGTGCCAGCAGTGATGGGGGAGGCTACAATGAGCAGTTCTTC.